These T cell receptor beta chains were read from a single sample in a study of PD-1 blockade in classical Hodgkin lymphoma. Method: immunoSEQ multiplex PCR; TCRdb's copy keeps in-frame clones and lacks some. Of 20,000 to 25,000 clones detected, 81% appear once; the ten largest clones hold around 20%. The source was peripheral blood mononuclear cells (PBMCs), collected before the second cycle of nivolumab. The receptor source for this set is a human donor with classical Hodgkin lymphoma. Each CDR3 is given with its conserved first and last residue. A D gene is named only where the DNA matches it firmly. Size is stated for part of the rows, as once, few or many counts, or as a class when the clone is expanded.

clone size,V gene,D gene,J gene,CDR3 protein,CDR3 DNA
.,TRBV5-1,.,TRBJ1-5,CASSPEGVSSNQPQHF,TGCGCCAGCAGCCCGGAGGGAGTCTCGAGCAATCAGCCCCAGCATTTT
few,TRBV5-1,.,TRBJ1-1,CASSLTGTAFF,TGCGCCAGCAGCTTAACAGGGACAGCTTTCTTT
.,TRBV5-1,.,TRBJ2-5,CASSAAPAEGGQYF,TGCGCCAGCAGCGCCGCGCCGGCGGAAGGGGGCCAGTACTTC
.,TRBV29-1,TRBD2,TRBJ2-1,CSLRLAGSNVQFF,TGCAGCCTGAGACTAGCGGGCTCCAATGTGCAGTTCTTC
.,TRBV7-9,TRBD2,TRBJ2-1,CAMGGLAVYNEQFF,TGTGCCATGGGCGGACTAGCGGTATACAATGAGCAGTTCTTC
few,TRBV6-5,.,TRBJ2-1,CASSYSTSSYNEQFF,TGTGCCAGCAGTTACTCTACCAGCTCCTACAATGAGCAGTTCTTC
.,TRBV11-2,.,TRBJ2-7,CASSLDSSGVRSYEQYF,TGTGCCAGCAGCTTAGACTCTTCGGGAGTTCGATCCTACGAGCAGTACTTC
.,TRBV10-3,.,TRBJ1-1,CAIRENRDTEAFF,TGTGCCATCAGGGAGAATAGGGACACTGAAGCTTTCTTT
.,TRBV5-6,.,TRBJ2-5,CASSLAETQYF,TGTGCCAGCAGCTTGGCGGAGACCCAGTACTTC
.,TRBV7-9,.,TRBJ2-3,CASSSDSSVFDTQYF,TGTGCCAGCAGCTCGGACAGTTCGGTATTTGATACGCAGTATTTT
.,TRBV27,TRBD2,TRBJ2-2,CASSLLASGDPGELFF,TGTGCCAGCAGTTTACTGGCTAGCGGGGACCCCGGGGAGCTGTTTTTT
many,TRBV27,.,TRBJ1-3,CASSPDNGWNTIYF,TGTGCCAGCAGCCCAGACAATGGATGGAACACCATATATTTT
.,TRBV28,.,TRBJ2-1,CASRPRETGRYNEQFF,TGTGCCAGCCGCCCCAGGGAAACGGGTAGATACAATGAGCAGTTCTTC
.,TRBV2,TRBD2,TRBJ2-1,CASSVREGSLIGQFF,TGTGCCAGCAGCGTAAGGGAGGGGTCTTTGATTGGGCAGTTCTTC